The 21 T cell receptor beta chains below come from one sample, sequenced in a study of blood T cell repertoires in COVID-19. Some clones are missing from TCRdb's copy, which holds only in-frame ones; the method was immunoSEQ multiplex PCR. Of roughly 35,000 clones in the sample, under 85% were seen once. The sample comprised peripheral blood. The receptors derive from a man aged 80 or over with acute or convalescent COVID-19.

With respect to this clone: At one end the junction does not follow the germline gene, possibly because of a read error. The chain is built from TRBV24-1 and TRBJ2-3, with D possibly matching TRBD1 (6 bases). This CDR3 comprises 14 residues. CDR1 KGHDR and CDR2 SFDVKD come from the germline V gene. The CDR3 nucleotides are TGTGCCACCAGTGATTTCTCAGGGGCAGATGCGCAGTATTTT. This gives the protein CATSDFSGADAQYF.

This rearrangement joins TRBV30 to TRBJ2-7; 10 nucleotides line up with TRBD1. This CDR3 has 12 amino acids. The V gene's germline CDR1 is GTSNPN and CDR2 SVGIG (reference sequence). V was clipped by 7 bases and J by 3 bases; unmatched bases: 3. For the CDR3, the DNA is TGTGCCTCGACAGGGGGCAACTACGAGCAGTACTTC. Translated, it gives CASTGGNYEQYF.

The chain joins TRBV7-7 to TRBJ1-1; TRBD1 matches 7 bases. The CDR3 contains 17 residues. Germline CDR1 reads SSHAT; CDR2 reads FNYEAQ (reference sequence). V was clipped by 4 bases and J by 0 bases; unmatched bases: 11. This CDR3 is CASSSQGSGKMNTEAFF. CDR3 nucleotide sequence: TGTGCCAGCAGCTCACAGGGGAGTGGGAAAATGAACACTGAAGCTTTCTTT.

The chain uses TRBV18 and TRBJ2-1; 14 bases match TRBD2. The CDR3 length is 16 residues. The germline V gene encodes CDR1 KGHSH and CDR2 LQKENI. The V segment lost 3 bases and the J segment 7 bases; nucleotides outside the gene matches: 5. CDR3 DNA sequence: TGTGCCAGCTCACCGGGGACTAGCGGGGGTTTGAATGAGCAGTTCTTC. It yields the protein CASSPGTSGGLNEQFF.

The chain carries TRBV7-9 and TRBJ2-3, with a possible D match to TRBD1 (6 bases). The CDR3 extends over 13 amino acids. Germline CDR1 reads SEHNR; CDR2 reads FQNEAQ (reference sequence). Between the trimmed V and J ends, which lost 5 bases and 6 bases, there was a span of 12 bases. DNA of the CDR3: TGTGCCAGCAGCCCTATGAGGGGGGATACGCAGTATTTT. Protein product: CASSPMRGDTQYF.

The chain combines TRBV7-6 with TRBJ1-2, with a tentative D call TRBD1 (5 bases). Trimming removed 2 bases at V and 3 bases at J, with 13 bases between. The CDR3 loop spans 15 amino acids. Per germline, CDR1 SGHVS and CDR2 FNYEAQ. CDR3 sequence: CASSLLGQGDYGYTF. Here the CDR3 DNA reads TGTGCCAGCAGCTTACTAGGGCAGGGCGACTATGGCTACACCTTC. Full variable domain (missing parts from reference TRBV7-6 and TRBJ1-2): GAGVSQSPRYKVTKRGQDVALRCDPISGHVSLYWYRQALGQGPEFLTYFNYEAQQDKSGLPNDRFSAERPEGSISTLTIQRTEQRDSAMYRCASSLLGQGDYGYTFGSGTRLTVV.

The CDR3 region is CASSPSTGISEQYF. DNA for the CDR3: TGTGCCAGCAGCCCCTCGACAGGGATCAGCGAGCAGTACTTC. The chain has TRBV9 and TRBJ2-7, with TRBD1 identical over 7 bases. The V and J ends lost 4 bases and 6 bases, in that order; junction bases with no gene match: 10. Germline CDR1 SGDLS, CDR2 YYNGEE. CDR3 length: 14 residues.

V is TRBV5-4 and J is TRBJ2-1; D gene ambiguous. CDR1 and CDR2 (germline): SGHNT, YYREEE (reference sequence). This CDR3 comprises 16 residues. Trimming shortened V by 1 base and J by 3 bases, and 14 bases separated the two germline ends. The DNA of the CDR3 is TGTGCCAGCAGCTTGCGAGTTGGCGGCTACTACAATGAGCAGTTCTTC. Encoded protein: CASSLRVGGYYNEQFF.

The rearrangement uses TRBV5-5 and TRBJ1-4; 7 nucleotides match TRBD1. Germline trimming cut 4 bases from V and 0 bases from J; bases unmatched to any gene: 3. This CDR3 is built from 15 residues. CDR1 is SGHKS, CDR2 YYEKEE, per germline (reference sequence). CDR3 residues: CASSPQGATNEKLFF. CDR3 coding DNA: TGTGCCAGCAGCCCCCAGGGGGCAACTAATGAAAAACTGTTTTTT.

The rearrangement links TRBV14 to TRBJ2-3; D is possibly TRBD2 (7 bases). The CDR3 length is 16 residues. The germline V gene encodes CDR1 SGHDN and CDR2 FVKESK. Trimming left V 0 bases short and J 1 base short, with 11 bases between. The CDR3 DNA follows: TGTGCCAGCAGCCAAGAGCCGGGGGGCCGCACAGATACGCAGTATTTT. Translating it yields CASSQEPGGRTDTQYF.

The chain couples TRBV5-1 to TRBJ1-2, with unresolved D. This CDR3 spans 13 amino acids. CDR1 and CDR2 (germline): SGHRS, YFSETQ. Between the trimmed V and J ends, which lost 4 bases and 2 bases, there was a span of 9 bases. The DNA of the CDR3 is TGCGCCAGCAGCGCCGGCGGGAACTATGGCTACACCTTC. It translates to CASSAGGNYGYTF.

The V call is TRBV20-1, the J call TRBJ1-5; D is undetermined. CDR1 is DFQATT and CDR2 is SNEGSKA in the germline V gene (reference sequence). The CDR3 is made up of 14 amino acids. Trimming took off 3 bases at V and 1 base at J, with 10 bases between the two ends. The CDR3: CSASEGRSNQPQHF. The CDR3 DNA reads TGCAGTGCTAGTGAAGGGAGGAGCAATCAGCCCCAGCATTTT.

This clone showed up just once. The chain is built from TRBV10-3 and TRBJ2-4; 7 bases match TRBD2. This CDR3 region has 14 residues. V was clipped by 8 bases and J by 8 bases; unmatched bases: 12. Germline CDR1 reads ENHRY; CDR2 reads SYGVKD. The CDR3 DNA reads as TGTGCCATCTCGTTGGGAGGGAAGTTCGACATTCAGTACTTC. Its translation is CAISLGGKFDIQYF.

This clone was detected a few times. The chain combines TRBV11-3 with TRBJ2-6; a possible D gene is TRBD1 (6 bases). V lost 5 bases and J lost 0, with 14 bases in between. The germline CDR1 and CDR2 sequences are SGHNT and YENEEA. The CDR3 consists of 17 residues. The CDR3 bases are TGTGCCAGCAGCATCACGGTAGGGGGCTCTGGGGCCAACGTCCTGACTTTC. It codes for CASSITVGGSGANVLTF.

The chain is built from TRBV7-2 and TRBJ2-1; 8 bases fit TRBD2. The CDR3 runs to 15 residues. Trimming cost V 5 bases and J 9 bases; bases outside gene matches: 12. Germline lookup yields CDR1 SGHTA and CDR2 FQGNSA. CDR3 sequence: CASSQGGTRGLEQFF. DNA of the CDR3: TGTGCCAGCAGCCAAGGAGGGACTAGAGGACTTGAGCAGTTCTTC.

This clone turned up a few times. V and J are TRBV9 and TRBJ2-5, with a possible D match to TRBD1 (5 bases). Trimming left V 6 bases short and J 0 bases short, with 9 bases between. There are 13 residues in the CDR3. In germline, CDR1 is SGDLS, CDR2 YYNGEE. In DNA, the CDR3 is TGTGCCAGCAACCGACAGCACCAAGAGACCCAGTACTTC. This gives the protein CASNRQHQETQYF. The full variable domain, completed using reference TRBV9 and TRBJ2-5, is DSGVTQTPKHLITATGQRVTLRCSPRSGDLSVYWYQQSLDQGLQFLIQYYNGEERAKGNILERFSAQQFPDLHSELNLSSLELGDSALYFCASNRQHQETQYFGPGTRLLVL.

This clone occurred a few times. The gene calls are TRBV5-4 and TRBJ1-2; D gene ambiguous. The CDR3 is made up of 15 amino acids. V was shortened by 4 bases and J by 4 bases, with 17 bases between the two germline ends. CDR1 and CDR2 from the germline V gene are SGHNT and YYREEE (reference sequence). The CDR3 DNA reads as TGTGCCAGCAGCCTTGACCCCGAGGGTGTCTATGGCTACACCTTC. Protein product: CASSLDPEGVYGYTF.

This clone was observed a single time. The genes are TRBV27 and TRBJ2-7; 9 nucleotides line up with TRBD1. The J segment lost 2 bases and the V segment lost 4 bases, leaving 6 bases of the junction unmatched. CDR1 is MNHEY, CDR2 SMNVEV, per germline (reference sequence). The CDR3 consists of 15 residues. CDR3 amino acids: CASSWGQGATYEQYF. Written as DNA, the CDR3 is TGTGCCAGCAGTTGGGGACAGGGAGCGACCTACGAGCAGTACTTC.

This chain links TRBV9 with TRBJ1-1, with a tentative D call TRBD1 (5 bases). The CDR3 consists of 14 residues. V was cut by 4 bases and J by 2 bases, with 12 bases left in between. Germline loops: CDR1 SGDLS, CDR2 YYNGEE. The CDR3 DNA reads TGTGCCAGCAGCCGTTCGGACATAAACACTGAAGCTTTCTTT. This encodes CASSRSDINTEAFF.

The gene calls are TRBV24-1 and TRBJ2-7; D unclear. The CDR3 covers 15 residues. Germline loops: CDR1 KGHDR, CDR2 SFDVKD. Trimming stripped 7 bases from V and 2 bases from J, with 17 bases between. CDR3: CATRGHLMITYEQYF. Here the CDR3 DNA reads TGTGCCACCAGGGGCCACCTGATGATAACCTACGAGCAGTACTTC.

This chain uses TRBV4-3 with TRBJ2-1; 7 positions agree with TRBD2. The CDR3 length is 18 residues. CDR1 and CDR2 (germline): LGHNA, YSLEER. Trimming cost V 1 base and J 8 bases; bases outside gene matches: 17. CDR3: CASSQVPSGGSPPHEQFF. Written as DNA, the CDR3 is TGCGCCAGCAGCCAAGTACCTTCTGGCGGGAGCCCCCCCCATGAGCAGTTCTTC.